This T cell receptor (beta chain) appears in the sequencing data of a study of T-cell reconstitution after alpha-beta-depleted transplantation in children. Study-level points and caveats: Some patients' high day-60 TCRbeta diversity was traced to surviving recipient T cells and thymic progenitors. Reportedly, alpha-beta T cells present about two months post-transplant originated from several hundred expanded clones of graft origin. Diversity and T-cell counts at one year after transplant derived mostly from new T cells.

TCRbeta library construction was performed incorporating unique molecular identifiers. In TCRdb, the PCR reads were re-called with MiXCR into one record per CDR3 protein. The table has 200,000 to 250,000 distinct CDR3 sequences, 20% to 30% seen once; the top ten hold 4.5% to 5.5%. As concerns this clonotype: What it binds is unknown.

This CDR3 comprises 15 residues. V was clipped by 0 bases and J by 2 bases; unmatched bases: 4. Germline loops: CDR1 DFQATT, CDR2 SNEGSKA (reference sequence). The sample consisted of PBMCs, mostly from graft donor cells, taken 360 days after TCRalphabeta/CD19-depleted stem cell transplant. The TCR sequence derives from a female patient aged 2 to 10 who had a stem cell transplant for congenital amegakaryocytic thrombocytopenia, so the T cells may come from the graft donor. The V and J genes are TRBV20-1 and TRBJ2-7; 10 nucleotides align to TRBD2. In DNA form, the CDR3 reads TGCAGTGCTAGAGATGTCCTAGCGGGAGCCTACGAGCAGTACTTC. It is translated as CSARDVLAGAYEQYF.